Listed below are T cell receptor beta chains from one sample, sequenced in a study of cytomegalovirus exposure and HLA in healthy donors. The method was immunoSEQ multiplex PCR; TCRdb's version includes in-frame clones alone and lacks a portion of them. This table holds around 150,000 clones, approximately 79% found once. Sequencing used PBMCs. These receptors were collected from a man aged 50 to 60 in good health and CMV-seropositive. CDR3s include the opening cysteine and the closing phenylalanine or tryptophan. A D gene is named only where the DNA matches it firmly. Rows give clone size only sometimes, using once, few, many, or a class for an expanded clone.

CDR3 protein	CDR3 DNA	clone size	V gene	J gene	D gene
CASSYLLTGTDITGELFF	TGTGCCAGCAGTTACCTATTAACCGGGACAGACATAACCGGGGAGCTGTTTTTT	-	TRBV27	TRBJ2-2	TRBD1
CASSSLLRGANEQFF	TGTGCCAGCAGCTCACTACTCCGGGGAGCAAATGAGCAGTTCTTC	medium-sized	TRBV5-6	TRBJ2-1	-
CASSEGSLTRETQYF	TGTGCCAGCAGTGAAGGATCGTTGACCAGGGAGACCCAGTACTTC	-	TRBV6-1	TRBJ2-5	-
CSASRFGELFF	TGCAGTGCTAGCAGATTCGGGGAGCTGTTTTTT	-	TRBV20-1	TRBJ2-2	-
CASSLNWVGSYEQYF	TGTGCCAGCAGCTTGAACTGGGTTGGGAGTTACGAGCAGTACTTC	-	TRBV5-5	TRBJ2-7	-
CASSAGLAGGGAETQYF	TGTGCCAGCAGTGCGGGTCTAGCGGGAGGAGGGGCGGAGACCCAGTACTTC	-	TRBV2	TRBJ2-5	TRBD2
CASSWLGAGAGELFF	TGTGCCAGCAGTTGGTTGGGCGCGGGGGCCGGGGAGCTGTTTTTT	once	TRBV27	TRBJ2-2	TRBD2
CASMDTTRSEAFF	TGTGCCAGCATGGACACCACAAGATCCGAAGCTTTCTTT	-	TRBV6-5	TRBJ1-1	-
CASSQVGGPDTQYF	TGTGCCAGCAGCCAAGTGGGGGGGCCTGATACGCAGTATTTT	-	TRBV4-2	TRBJ2-3	-
CASRARVAEAFF	TGTGCCAGTCGGGCGCGGGTTGCTGAAGCTTTCTTT	-	TRBV5-5	TRBJ1-1	-
CASTRTGPNEQFF	TGTGCCAGCACTAGGACAGGACCCAATGAGCAGTTCTTC	-	TRBV6-1	TRBJ2-1	TRBD1
CASSDNRGNQPQHF	TGTGCCAGCAGTGATAACAGGGGCAATCAGCCCCAGCATTTT	-	TRBV6-1	TRBJ1-5	-
CASSLRDRFPEDTQYF	TGTGCCAGCAGTCTCCGGGACAGGTTCCCGGAAGATACGCAGTATTTT	-	TRBV27	TRBJ2-3	TRBD1
CASSVVGLAGGPDKDEQFF	TGTGCCAGCAGCGTAGTTGGCCTAGCGGGGGGACCAGATAAGGATGAGCAGTTCTTC	-	TRBV9	TRBJ2-1	TRBD2
CASSTTTGFYGYTF	TGTGCCAGCAGCACCACGACAGGATTCTATGGCTACACCTTC	-	TRBV25-1	TRBJ1-2	-
CASSLSGGSSYEQYF	TGTGCCAGCAGTTTGAGCGGGGGGAGCTCCTACGAGCAGTACTTC	-	TRBV27	TRBJ2-7	TRBD2
CASSLSRAGGNTIYF	TGTGCCAGCAGTTTGTCCAGGGCGGGGGGAAACACCATATATTTT	few	TRBV7-6	TRBJ1-3	-
CASSGGHVSNYGYTF	TGTGCCAGCAGTGGAGGACATGTTTCTAACTATGGCTACACCTTC	-	TRBV6-1	TRBJ1-2	-
CASSFGGNQPQHF	TGTGCCAGCAGTTTCGGGGGGAATCAGCCCCAGCATTTT	once	TRBV27	TRBJ1-5	-
CASSGVGQGDREQYF	TGTGCCAGCAGCGGGGTAGGGCAGGGGGACCGAGAGCAGTACTTC	once	TRBV7-8	TRBJ2-7	TRBD1
CASSPRPGTFGGYTF	TGTGCCAGCTCACCACGTCCGGGAACCTTCGGTGGCTACACCTTC	few	TRBV18	TRBJ1-2	-
CASSRGGGRGQYF	TGTGCCAGCAGCCGAGGGGGTGGCAGGGGGCAGTACTTC	-	TRBV13	TRBJ2-7	-
CASSLGISNYGYTF	TGCGCCAGCAGCTTGGGTATTTCTAACTATGGCTACACCTTC	few	TRBV5-1	TRBJ1-2	-
CASSPQDRGTQYF	TGTGCCAGCAGCCCACAAGACAGGGGGACCCAGTACTTC	-	TRBV7-8	TRBJ2-5	TRBD1
CASSQWLAGNTIYF	TGTGCCAGCAGCCAATGGCTAGCTGGAAACACCATATATTTT	few	TRBV14	TRBJ1-3	-
CASSPFAGMNTEAFF	TGTGCCAGCTCACCTTTCGCGGGTATGAACACTGAAGCTTTCTTT	-	TRBV18	TRBJ1-1	-
CAGTRGTWTDEQYF	TGTGCAGGGACGAGGGGGACGTGGACTGACGAGCAGTACTTC	-	TRBV2	TRBJ2-7	-
CASSLAGGETQYF	TGTGCCAGCAGCTTGGCCGGTGGAGAGACCCAGTACTTC	-	TRBV5-4	TRBJ2-5	-
CASSLFPPAGGYQETQYF	TGTGCCAGCAGTTTATTCCCGCCGGCGGGAGGTTATCAAGAGACCCAGTACTTC	-	TRBV27	TRBJ2-5	TRBD2
CASSIVAGRNQPQHF	TGTGCCAGTAGTATAGTGGCAGGGCGCAATCAGCCCCAGCATTTT	-	TRBV19	TRBJ1-5	-
CASSYSRMGQPQHF	TGTGCCAGCAGTTACTCGAGGATGGGTCAGCCCCAGCATTTT	-	TRBV6-6	TRBJ1-5	-
CASSLRSPGSPLHF	TGTGCCAGCAGCTTAAGGAGCCCTGGGTCACCCCTCCACTTT	once	TRBV7-2	TRBJ1-6	-
CASSRTRSYEQYF	TGTGCCAGCAGCCGAACCCGGTCCTACGAGCAGTACTTC	few	TRBV7-2	TRBJ2-7	-
CASSSLGAGNQPQHF	TGTGCCAGCAGTTCACTGGGGGCAGGGAATCAGCCCCAGCATTTT	-	TRBV27	TRBJ1-5	-
CASSGRTDYEQYF	TGCGCCAGCAGCGGCCGGACAGACTACGAGCAGTACTTC	-	TRBV4-1	TRBJ2-7	-
CASSPISGQGGEEFF	TGTGCCAGCAGTCCGATCTCGGGACAGGGCGGTGAGGAGTTCTTC	-	TRBV6-6	TRBJ2-1	TRBD1
CASSLVAFMNTEAFF	TGTGCCAGCAGCTTGGTGGCCTTCATGAACACTGAAGCTTTCTTT	-	TRBV5-6	TRBJ1-1	-
CASSLAPGTGGDQPQHF	TGTGCCAGCAGCCTAGCCCCCGGGACAGGGGGCGATCAGCCCCAGCATTTT	-	TRBV7-9	TRBJ1-5	TRBD1
CASSLIRGTGIFYEQYF	TGTGCCAGCAGCTTAATAAGGGGGACAGGGATTTTCTACGAGCAGTACTTC	-	TRBV11-2	TRBJ2-7	TRBD1
CASSFKLSSYNEQFF	TGTGCCAGCAGCTTTAAGTTGAGCTCCTACAATGAGCAGTTCTTC	once	TRBV5-4	TRBJ2-1	-
CASSDGPRGEQYF	TGTGCCAGCAGCGACGGTCCCCGGGGCGAGCAGTACTTC	few	TRBV9	TRBJ2-7	-
CASSLTGGYNSPLHF	TGTGCCAGCAGCTTGACAGGGGGCTATAATTCACCCCTCCACTTT	-	TRBV5-6	TRBJ1-6	TRBD1
CASMGGTYGNIQYF	TGTGCCAGCATGGGGGGGACCTATGGGAACATTCAGTACTTC	-	TRBV2	TRBJ2-4	TRBD2
CASSLEARGLAGAYEQYF	TGTGCCAGCAGCTTAGAAGCTAGAGGGCTAGCGGGAGCCTACGAGCAGTACTTC	-	TRBV7-2	TRBJ2-7	TRBD2